This TCR beta chain was documented in a study of blood T cell repertoires in COVID-19. Profiling relied on immunoSEQ multiplex PCR, and the TCRdb table lists in-frame clones only, not all of them. Among nearly 200,000 clones, about 89% were seen once, and the ten largest hold roughly 8.8%. V lost 4 bases and J lost 6; bases outside the gene matches: 8. Germline V gene lookup returns CDR1 SGDLS and CDR2 YYNGEE. The CDR3 consists of 15 residues. Sequencing input: PBMCs or T cells enriched from blood (not recorded which). The gene calls are TRBV9 and TRBJ2-1; 9 nucleotides align to TRBD2. The receptor's source is a woman between 18 and 29 years old who had recovered from COVID-19. CDR3 region: CASSTASGVLNEQFF. CDR3 in DNA: TGTGCCAGCAGCACGGCTAGCGGGGTTCTCAATGAGCAGTTCTTC.